What follows are 8 T cell receptor beta chains derived from one specimen sequenced in a study of post-analysis software for immune sequencing data. These receptors' targets are unknown. Prepared libraries of TCR beta cDNA carried unique molecular identifiers. TCRdb reanalysed the PCR reads using MiXCR and keeps one entry per CDR3 protein. The data hold about 430,000 distinct CDR3 sequences, with about 40% observed a single time. Whole-study results and caveats: Five or six TRBV segments, TRBV5-6, TRBV5-1 and TRBV20-1 among them, were found more frequent in patients than controls.

Sequencing input: blood. Source of these receptors: a girl aged 2 to 10 with multiple sclerosis.

The chain uses TRBV7-2 and TRBJ2-3, with 7 bases fitting TRBD2. CDR1 and CDR2 from the germline V gene are SGHTA and FQGNSA. V lost 8 bases, J lost 1 base, and 6 bases stayed unmatched. This CDR3 has 14 residues. The CDR3 protein is CASSSTSGTDTQYF. In nucleotides, the CDR3 is TGTGCCAGCTCTTCTACTAGCGGCACAGATACGCAGTATTTT.

This clonotype was picked up a small number of times. The chain employs TRBV4-1 and TRBJ1-2; no definite D call. The germline gives CDR1 MGHRA, CDR2 YSYEKL. The CDR3 runs to 15 residues. Trimming removed 7 bases from V and 2 bases from J, with 17 bases in between. CDR3 residues: CASNQRATENYGYTF. The CDR3 region has the DNA TGCGCCAGCAATCAACGTGCTACGGAGAACTATGGCTACACCTTC.

This clonotype was counted once. An end of the junction does not agree with germline; a read error may underlie this. The chain carries TRBV10-3 and TRBJ2-1, with D possibly TRBD2 on 6 matching bases. The length of the CDR3 is 14 residues. Germline V gene lookup returns CDR1 ENHRY and CDR2 SYGVKD. In DNA, the CDR3 is TGTGTCATCAGTTCCGGGAGCTCCTACAATGAGCAGTTCTTC. Protein: CVISSGSSYNEQFF.

This clonotype was counted between two and nine times. The chain uses TRBV6-5 and TRBJ2-7; D not certain. From germline, CDR1 is MNHEY and CDR2 SVGAGI. V lost 0 bases and J lost 0, with 12 bases in between. The CDR3 spans 16 residues. The CDR3 bases are TGTGCCAGCAGTTACTCGACGCCCGAAGCCTCCTACGAGCAGTACTTC. It encodes CASSYSTPEASYEQYF.

J is TRBJ2-5 and V is TRBV5-1, with 8 bases lining up with TRBD1. The J call may be mistaken, given a closer DNA end match to TRBJ2-7. The CDR3 covers 17 residues. Germline CDR1 is SGHRS and CDR2 is YFSETQ. CDR3 amino acids: CASSLNFGTGLSYEQYF. CDR3 in DNA: TGCGCCAGCAGCTTGAATTTTGGGACAGGACTCTCCTACGAGCAGTACTTC.

The table lists this clonotype with a few counts. The rearrangement links TRBV4-1 to TRBJ1-2; 10 bases match TRBD1. The V segment lost 1 base and the J segment 7 bases; nucleotides outside the gene matches: 9. CDR1 and CDR2 (germline): MGHRA, YSYEKL. The CDR3 length is 16 residues. The chain's CDR3 is CASSQVSPGTGVGYTF. The DNA for the CDR3 is TGCGCCAGCAGCCAAGTATCCCCCGGGACAGGGGTTGGCTACACCTTC.

The chain recombines TRBV7-2 with TRBJ1-4, with 7 nucleotides matching TRBD1. This CDR3 spans 18 amino acids. Trimming at V came to 1 base and at J to 8 bases, leaving 16 bases not matched to a gene. The germline gives CDR1 SGHTA, CDR2 FQGNSA. The CDR3 spells CASSLGGRGDGWQEKLFF. CDR3 bases: TGTGCCAGCAGCTTAGGCGGCAGGGGGGATGGATGGCAAGAAAAACTGTTTTTT.

Note on this clonotype: Mismatch with germline at one junction end may stem from a read error. This chain uses TRBV28 with TRBJ1-2, with TRBD1 as a possible D gene (5 bases). The length of the CDR3 is 15 residues. CDR1 and CDR2 from the germline V gene are MDHEN and SYDVKM. CDR3 sequence: CVSSGGDRAEYGYTF. In nucleotides, the CDR3 is TGTGTCAGCAGTGGAGGTGACAGAGCCGAATATGGCTACACCTTC.